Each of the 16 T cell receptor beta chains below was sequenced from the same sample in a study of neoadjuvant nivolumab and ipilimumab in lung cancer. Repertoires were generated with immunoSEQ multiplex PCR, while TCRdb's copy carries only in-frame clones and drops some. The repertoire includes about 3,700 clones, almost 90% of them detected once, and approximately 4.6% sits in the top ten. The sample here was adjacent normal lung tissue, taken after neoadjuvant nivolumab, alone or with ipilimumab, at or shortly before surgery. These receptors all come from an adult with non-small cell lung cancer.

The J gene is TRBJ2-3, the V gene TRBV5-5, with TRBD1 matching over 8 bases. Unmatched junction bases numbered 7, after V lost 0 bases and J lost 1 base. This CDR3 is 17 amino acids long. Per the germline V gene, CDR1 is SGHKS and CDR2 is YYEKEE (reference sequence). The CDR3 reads CASSLASGQARTDTQYF. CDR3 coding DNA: TGTGCCAGCAGCTTGGCCTCGGGACAGGCCCGCACAGATACGCAGTATTTT.

The CDR3 DNA sequence: TGCAGCGTTAACCCAGGGGGGACCGGGGAGCTGTTTTTT. It yields the protein CSVNPGGTGELFF. V is TRBV29-1 and J is TRBJ2-2; TRBD1 is a possible D gene (7 bases). Germline V lookup: CDR1 SQVTM, CDR2 ANQGSEA. The V end lost 5 bases, the J end lost 5 bases, and 12 bases lay between the germline ends. CDR3 length: 13 amino acids.

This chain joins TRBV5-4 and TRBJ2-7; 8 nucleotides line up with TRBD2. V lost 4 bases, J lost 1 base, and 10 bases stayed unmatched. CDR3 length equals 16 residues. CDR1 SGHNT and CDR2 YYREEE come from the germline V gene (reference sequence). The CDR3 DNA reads TGTGCCAGCAGCCTCCTTACTAGCGGCCGTTCCTACGAGCAGTACTTC. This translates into CASSLLTSGRSYEQYF.

CDR3 coding DNA: TGTGCCAGCAGCTTAGGGGAGGTTACTACGCAGTATTTT. This sequence encodes CASSLGEVTTQYF. V gene TRBV7-2 combines with J gene TRBJ2-3; weak D call: TRBD2 (6 bases). Trimming shortened V by 1 base and J by 8 bases, and 10 bases separated the two germline ends. This CDR3 contains 13 residues. Germline V gene data show CDR1 as SGHTA and CDR2 as FQGNSA. The full variable domain, in which reference TRBV7-2 and TRBJ2-3 provide the parts outside the CDR3, is GAGVSQSPSNKVTEKGKDVELRCDPISGHTALYWYRQSLGQGLEFLIYFQGNSAPDKSGLPSDRFSAERTGGSVSTLTIQRTQQEDSAVYLCASSLGEVTTQYFGPGTRLTVL.

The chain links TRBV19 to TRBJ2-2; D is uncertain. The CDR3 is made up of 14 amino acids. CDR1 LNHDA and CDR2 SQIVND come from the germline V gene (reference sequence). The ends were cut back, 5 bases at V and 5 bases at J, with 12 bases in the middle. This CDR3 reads CASSWIKETGELFF. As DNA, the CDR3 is TGTGCCAGTAGTTGGATAAAAGAAACCGGGGAGCTGTTTTTT.

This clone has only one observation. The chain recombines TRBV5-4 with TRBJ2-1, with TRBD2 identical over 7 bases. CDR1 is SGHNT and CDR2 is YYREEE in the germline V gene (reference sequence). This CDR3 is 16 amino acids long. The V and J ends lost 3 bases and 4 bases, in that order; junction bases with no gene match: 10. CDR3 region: CASSSFRGGAYNEQFF. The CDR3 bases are TGTGCCAGCAGCTCTTTTCGCGGGGGAGCATACAATGAGCAGTTCTTC.

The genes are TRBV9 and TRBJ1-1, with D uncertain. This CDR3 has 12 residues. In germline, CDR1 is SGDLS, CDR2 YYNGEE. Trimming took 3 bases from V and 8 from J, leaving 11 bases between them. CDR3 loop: CASSEGSGEAFF. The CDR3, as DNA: TGTGCCAGCAGCGAGGGTTCAGGAGAAGCTTTCTTT.

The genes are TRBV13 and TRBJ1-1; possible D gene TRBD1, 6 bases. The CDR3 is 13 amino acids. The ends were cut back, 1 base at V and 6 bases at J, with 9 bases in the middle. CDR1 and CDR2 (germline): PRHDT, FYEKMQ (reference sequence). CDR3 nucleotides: TGTGCCAGCAGCTTAGAGGGGGGTCCTGAAGCTTTCTTT. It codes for CASSLEGGPEAFF.

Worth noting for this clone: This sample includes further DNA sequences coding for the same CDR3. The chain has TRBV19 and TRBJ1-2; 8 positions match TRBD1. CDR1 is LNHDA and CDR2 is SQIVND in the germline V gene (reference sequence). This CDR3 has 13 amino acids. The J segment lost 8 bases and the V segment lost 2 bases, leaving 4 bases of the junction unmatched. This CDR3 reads CASSITGTGGYTF. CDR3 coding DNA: TGTGCCAGTAGTATAACAGGGACAGGCGGCTACACCTTC.

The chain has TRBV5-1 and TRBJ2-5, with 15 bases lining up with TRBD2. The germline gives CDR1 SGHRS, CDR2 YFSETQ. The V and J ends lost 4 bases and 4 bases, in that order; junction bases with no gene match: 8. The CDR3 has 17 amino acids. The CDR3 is CASSLLGLAGGGETQYF. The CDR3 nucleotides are TGCGCCAGCAGCCTTCTAGGACTAGCGGGAGGGGGAGAGACCCAGTACTTC.

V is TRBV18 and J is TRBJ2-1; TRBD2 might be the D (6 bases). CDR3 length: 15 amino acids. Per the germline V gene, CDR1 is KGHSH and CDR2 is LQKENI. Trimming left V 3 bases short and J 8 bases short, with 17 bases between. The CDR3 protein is CASSPSGPQGDEQFF. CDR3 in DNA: TGTGCCAGCTCACCTAGCGGTCCCCAAGGTGATGAGCAGTTCTTC.

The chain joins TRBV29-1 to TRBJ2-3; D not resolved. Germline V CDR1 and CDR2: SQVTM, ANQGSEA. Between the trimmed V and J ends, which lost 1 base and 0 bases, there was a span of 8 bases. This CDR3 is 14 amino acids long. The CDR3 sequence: CSVEGGSSTDTQYF. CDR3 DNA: TGCAGCGTTGAAGGCGGTTCTAGCACAGATACGCAGTATTTT.

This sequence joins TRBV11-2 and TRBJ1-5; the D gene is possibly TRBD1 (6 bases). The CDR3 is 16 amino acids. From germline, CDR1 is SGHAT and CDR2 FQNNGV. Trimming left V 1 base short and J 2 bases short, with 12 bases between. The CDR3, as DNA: TGTGCCAGCAGCTTAGGTACAGGGTTGGGCAATCAGCCCCAGCATTTT. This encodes CASSLGTGLGNQPQHF.

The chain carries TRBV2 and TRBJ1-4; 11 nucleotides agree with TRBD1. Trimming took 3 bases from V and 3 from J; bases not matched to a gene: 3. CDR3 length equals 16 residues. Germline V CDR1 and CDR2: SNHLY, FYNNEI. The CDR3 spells CASSDGQGAANEKLFF. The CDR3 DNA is TGTGCCAGCAGTGATGGACAGGGGGCAGCTAATGAAAAACTGTTTTTT.

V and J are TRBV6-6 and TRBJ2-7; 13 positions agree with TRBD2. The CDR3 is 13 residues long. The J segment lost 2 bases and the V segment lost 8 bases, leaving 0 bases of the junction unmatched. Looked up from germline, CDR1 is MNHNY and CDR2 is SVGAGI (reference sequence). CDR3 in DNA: TGTGCCAGCGGGACTAGCGGGACCTACGAGCAGTACTTC. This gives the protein CASGTSGTYEQYF.

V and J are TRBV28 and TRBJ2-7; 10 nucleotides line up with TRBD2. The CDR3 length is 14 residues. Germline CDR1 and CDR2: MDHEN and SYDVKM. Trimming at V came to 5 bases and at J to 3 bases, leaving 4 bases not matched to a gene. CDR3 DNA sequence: TGTGCCAGCAGTCCCCCTAGCGGGAGCTACGAGCAGTACTTC. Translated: CASSPPSGSYEQYF. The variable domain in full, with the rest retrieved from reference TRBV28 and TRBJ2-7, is DVKVTQSSRYLVKRTGEKVFLECVQDMDHENMFWYRQDPGLGLRLIYFSYDVKMKEKGDIPEGYSVSREKKERFSLILESASTNQTSMYLCASSPPSGSYEQYFGPGTRLTVT.